What follows are 21 T cell receptor beta chains derived from one specimen sequenced in a study of cytomegalovirus exposure and HLA in healthy donors. The PCR employed 60 Vbeta primers together with 13 Jbeta primers. Repertoires were generated with immunoSEQ multiplex PCR, while TCRdb's copy carries only in-frame clones and drops some. The sample holds roughly 180,000 clones, 84% seen once. The sequenced material came from PBMCs. The receptors shown here come from a girl aged 2-10 years in good health and CMV-seropositive.

J is TRBJ2-3 and V is TRBV2, with 10 bases matching TRBD2. Looked up from germline, CDR1 is SNHLY and CDR2 is FYNNEI. The CDR3 loop spans 15 amino acids. V was clipped by 8 bases and J by 2 bases; unmatched bases: 7. The DNA of the CDR3 is TGTGCCAGCGGACGGACTAGCGGTTCCACAGATACGCAGTATTTT. This encodes CASGRTSGSTDTQYF.

The rearrangement joins TRBV5-1 to TRBJ2-3; tentative D call: TRBD1 (6 bases). Between the trimmed V and J ends, which lost 6 bases and 3 bases, there was a span of 26 bases. CDR3 length equals 18 residues. CDR1 SGHRS and CDR2 YFSETQ come from the germline V gene. The CDR3: CASKLEGIGQRTTDTQYF. DNA of the CDR3: TGCGCCAGCAAGCTTGAAGGGATCGGACAGAGGACGACAGATACGCAGTATTTT.

The CDR3 reads CASSLALTGNGYTF. The CDR3 nucleotides read TGCGCCAGCAGCTTGGCGTTGACAGGGAATGGCTACACCTTC. This rearrangement joins TRBV5-1 to TRBJ1-2, with 7 bases identical to TRBD1. V was pared by 0 bases and J by 6 bases, with 5 bases of the junction left unmatched. Germline V gives CDR1 SGHRS, CDR2 YFSETQ. The CDR3 extends over 14 amino acids. The full variable domain, rest sourced from reference TRBV5-1 and TRBJ1-2, is KAGVTQTPRYLIKTRGQQVTLSCSPISGHRSVSWYQQTPGQGLQFLFEYFSETQRNKGNFPGRFSGRQFSNSRSEMNVSTLELGDSALYLCASSLALTGNGYTFGSGTRLTVV.

The V gene is TRBV19, the J gene TRBJ2-3; D is possibly TRBD1 (5 bases). This CDR3 region has 14 residues. The V gene's germline CDR1 is LNHDA and CDR2 SQIVND (reference sequence). V was clipped by 3 bases and J by 4 bases, with 11 bases between them. In nucleotides, the CDR3 is TGTGCCAGTAGTATCCAGACAGCCTCAGATACGCAGTATTTT. Protein: CASSIQTASDTQYF.

The V gene is TRBV7-2, the J gene TRBJ2-7; D call uncertain. The CDR3 totals 15 residues. Germline CDR1 and CDR2: SGHTA and FQGNSA. Trimming cost V 5 bases and J 3 bases, with 17 bases left between them. CDR3 in amino acids: CASSVFGGEIYEQYF. The DNA of the CDR3 is TGTGCCAGCAGCGTTTTCGGTGGAGAGATCTACGAGCAGTACTTC.

This sequence joins TRBV4-1 and TRBJ1-2; no clear D. The V end lost 8 bases, the J end lost 8 bases, and 12 bases lay between the germline ends. The CDR3 is 11 amino acids. Germline V gene lookup returns CDR1 MGHRA and CDR2 YSYEKL. The CDR3 region is CASHGGNGYTF. The DNA of the CDR3 is TGCGCCAGCCACGGCGGTAACGGCTACACCTTC.

V is TRBV28 and J is TRBJ2-3; 12 positions agree with TRBD2. Germline CDR1 MDHEN, CDR2 SYDVKM. V shed 3 bases and J 1 base; nucleotides not matched to a gene: 5. CDR3 size: 17 residues. The CDR3 protein is CASSFFASGRGTDTQYF. CDR3 coding DNA: TGTGCCAGCAGTTTTTTTGCTAGCGGGAGGGGCACAGATACGCAGTATTTT.

This chain's CDR3 is CASSLLLPRRGAGNTIYF. The DNA of the CDR3 is TGTGCCAGCAGTTTACTCCTACCCCGCCGGGGAGCTGGAAACACCATATATTTT. The J gene is TRBJ1-3, the V gene TRBV28; no clear D. CDR3 size: 18 residues. V lost 2 bases, J lost 2 bases, and 19 bases lay in between. The germline CDR1 and CDR2 sequences are MDHEN and SYDVKM.

The chain is built from TRBV5-8 and TRBJ1-2, with D possibly matching TRBD1 (6 bases). Germline values: CDR1 SGHTS, CDR2 YDEGEE. This CDR3 region has 15 residues. Trimming took off 5 bases at V and 0 bases at J, with 14 bases between the two ends. The CDR3 loop reads CASRIPGEANYGYTF. As DNA, the CDR3 is TGTGCCAGCAGGATCCCAGGGGAAGCTAACTATGGCTACACCTTC.

The sample holds one count of this clone. V is TRBV7-8 and J is TRBJ2-7; D possibly corresponds to TRBD2 (6 bases). Germline CDR1 and CDR2: SGHVS and FQNEAQ. V lost 5 bases, J lost 5 bases, and 25 bases lay in between. The CDR3 covers 17 residues. Here the CDR3 DNA reads TGTGCCAGCAGCGGGAGTTGGATGACTAGTTCGATCCACGAGCAGTACTTC. Amino acid sequence: CASSGSWMTSSIHEQYF.

V is TRBV2 and J is TRBJ1-2, with TRBD1 matching over 7 bases. The V gene's germline CDR1 is SNHLY and CDR2 FYNNEI. V lost 7 bases to trimming and J lost 4 bases; unmatched junction nucleotides: 12. The CDR3 length is 15 residues. Here the CDR3 reads CASIFEGAVSYGYTF. The CDR3 DNA follows: TGTGCCAGCATTTTCGAGGGGGCGGTTAGCTATGGCTACACCTTC.

V usage is TRBV7-9 and J usage is TRBJ2-2; 14 nucleotides agree with TRBD2. CDR3 size: 19 residues. Germline loops: CDR1 SEHNR, CDR2 FQNEAQ (reference sequence). J was trimmed by 10 bases and V by 3 bases; bases with no gene match: 16. CDR3 residues: CASSFLGAGLAGVRAELFF. The CDR3 bases are TGTGCCAGCAGCTTTTTGGGAGCGGGACTAGCGGGAGTCAGGGCGGAGCTGTTTTTT.

This clone has more than one count but fewer than ten. The chain recombines TRBV25-1 with TRBJ1-1, with 7 positions matching TRBD1. The V gene's germline CDR1 is MGHDK and CDR2 SYGVNS. The ends lost 5 bases at V and 2 bases at J; junction bases unmatched: 5. This CDR3 is 14 amino acids long. The CDR3 bases are TGTGCCAGCAGTTCCGGGACAGCTAACACTGAAGCTTTCTTT. Its translation: CASSSGTANTEAFF. Together with reference TRBV25-1 and TRBJ1-1, the CDR3 gives the full variable domain: EADIYQTPRYLVIGTGKKITLECSQTMGHDKMYWYQQDPGMELHLIHYSYGVNSTEKGDLSSESTVSRIRTEHFPLTLESARPSHTSQYLCASSSGTANTEAFFGQGTRLTVV.

The rearrangement joins TRBV30 to TRBJ2-3, with D possibly matching TRBD2 (6 bases). The CDR3 totals 14 residues. The ends were cut back, 2 bases at V and 2 bases at J, with 11 bases in the middle. From germline, CDR1 is GTSNPN and CDR2 SVGIG (reference sequence). The CDR3 spells CAWSPKDYTDTQYF. The CDR3 nucleotides are TGTGCCTGGAGTCCAAAGGACTACACAGATACGCAGTATTTT.

The chain links TRBV6-1 to TRBJ1-5; D is unresolved. Germline values: CDR1 MNHNS, CDR2 SASEGT. This CDR3 has 12 residues. V lost 7 bases to trimming and J lost 7 bases, with 11 bases between them. CDR3 DNA: TGTGCCAGCATGTGGGCTTGGCAGCCCCAGCATTTT. This sequence encodes CASMWAWQPQHF.

This clone was detected only a few times. This chain uses TRBV2 with TRBJ1-4, with 7 positions matching TRBD1. After removal of 7 bases from V and 2 bases from J, the junction contained 13 bases not matched to a gene. From germline, CDR1 is SNHLY and CDR2 FYNNEI. The CDR3 sequence is 17 residues long. The CDR3 reads CASTWPRQGPTNEKLFF. For the CDR3, the DNA is TGTGCCAGCACATGGCCGAGACAGGGCCCCACTAATGAAAAACTGTTTTTT.

V usage is TRBV6-6 and J usage is TRBJ2-7; 14 bases agree with TRBD2. This CDR3 spans 16 amino acids. V lost 2 bases to trimming and J lost 0 bases; unmatched junction nucleotides: 0. CDR1 MNHNY and CDR2 SVGAGI come from the germline V gene (reference sequence). CDR3 sequence: CASSYGTSGSSYEQYF. CDR3 sequence (DNA): TGTGCCAGCAGTTACGGGACTAGCGGGAGCTCCTACGAGCAGTACTTC.

The V and J genes are TRBV10-3 and TRBJ2-5, with a tentative D call TRBD1 (6 bases). CDR1 and CDR2 (germline): ENHRY, SYGVKD. The CDR3 sequence is 12 residues long. The V end was cut by 0 bases, the J end by 9 bases, with 8 bases between. The CDR3 protein is CAISESSGAQYF. The CDR3 region has the DNA TGTGCCATCAGTGAGTCTTCAGGGGCCCAGTACTTC.

About this clone itself: Other nucleotide sequences in the sample specify the same CDR3. The rearrangement links TRBV30 to TRBJ1-1; D remains ambiguous. Trimming left V 0 bases short and J 3 bases short, with 8 bases between. The CDR3 is 13 residues long. The V gene's germline CDR1 is GTSNPN and CDR2 SVGIG (reference sequence). This CDR3 is CAWSVGSYTEAFF. The CDR3 nucleotides are TGTGCCTGGAGTGTCGGGTCTTACACTGAAGCTTTCTTT. The whole variable domain, remainder taken from reference TRBV30 and TRBJ1-1, is SQTIHQWPATLVQPVGSPLSLECTVEGTSNPNLYWYRQAAGRGLQLLFYSVGIGQISSEVPQNLSASRPQDRQFILSSKKLLLSDSGFYLCAWSVGSYTEAFFGQGTRLTVV.

This sequence joins TRBV28 and TRBJ2-7; no clear D. The CDR3 loop spans 16 amino acids. The germline gives CDR1 MDHEN, CDR2 SYDVKM. V lost 3 bases and J lost 5, with 20 bases in between. The chain's CDR3 is CASSFILVSEYDEQYF. In nucleotides, the CDR3 is TGTGCCAGCAGTTTTATTCTTGTTTCGGAGTACGACGAGCAGTACTTC. The variable domain in full, with the rest retrieved from reference TRBV28 and TRBJ2-7, is DVKVTQSSRYLVKRTGEKVFLECVQDMDHENMFWYRQDPGLGLRLIYFSYDVKMKEKGDIPEGYSVSREKKERFSLILESASTNQTSMYLCASSFILVSEYDEQYFGPGTRLTVT.

This rearrangement joins TRBV28 to TRBJ2-7; D gene uncertain. Germline V CDR1 and CDR2: MDHEN, SYDVKM. This CDR3 contains 13 residues. Between the trimmed V and J ends, which lost 5 bases and 2 bases, there was a span of 10 bases. DNA for the CDR3: TGTGCCAGCAGTGGAAGGAGACCCTACGAGCAGTACTTC. This translates into CASSGRRPYEQYF.